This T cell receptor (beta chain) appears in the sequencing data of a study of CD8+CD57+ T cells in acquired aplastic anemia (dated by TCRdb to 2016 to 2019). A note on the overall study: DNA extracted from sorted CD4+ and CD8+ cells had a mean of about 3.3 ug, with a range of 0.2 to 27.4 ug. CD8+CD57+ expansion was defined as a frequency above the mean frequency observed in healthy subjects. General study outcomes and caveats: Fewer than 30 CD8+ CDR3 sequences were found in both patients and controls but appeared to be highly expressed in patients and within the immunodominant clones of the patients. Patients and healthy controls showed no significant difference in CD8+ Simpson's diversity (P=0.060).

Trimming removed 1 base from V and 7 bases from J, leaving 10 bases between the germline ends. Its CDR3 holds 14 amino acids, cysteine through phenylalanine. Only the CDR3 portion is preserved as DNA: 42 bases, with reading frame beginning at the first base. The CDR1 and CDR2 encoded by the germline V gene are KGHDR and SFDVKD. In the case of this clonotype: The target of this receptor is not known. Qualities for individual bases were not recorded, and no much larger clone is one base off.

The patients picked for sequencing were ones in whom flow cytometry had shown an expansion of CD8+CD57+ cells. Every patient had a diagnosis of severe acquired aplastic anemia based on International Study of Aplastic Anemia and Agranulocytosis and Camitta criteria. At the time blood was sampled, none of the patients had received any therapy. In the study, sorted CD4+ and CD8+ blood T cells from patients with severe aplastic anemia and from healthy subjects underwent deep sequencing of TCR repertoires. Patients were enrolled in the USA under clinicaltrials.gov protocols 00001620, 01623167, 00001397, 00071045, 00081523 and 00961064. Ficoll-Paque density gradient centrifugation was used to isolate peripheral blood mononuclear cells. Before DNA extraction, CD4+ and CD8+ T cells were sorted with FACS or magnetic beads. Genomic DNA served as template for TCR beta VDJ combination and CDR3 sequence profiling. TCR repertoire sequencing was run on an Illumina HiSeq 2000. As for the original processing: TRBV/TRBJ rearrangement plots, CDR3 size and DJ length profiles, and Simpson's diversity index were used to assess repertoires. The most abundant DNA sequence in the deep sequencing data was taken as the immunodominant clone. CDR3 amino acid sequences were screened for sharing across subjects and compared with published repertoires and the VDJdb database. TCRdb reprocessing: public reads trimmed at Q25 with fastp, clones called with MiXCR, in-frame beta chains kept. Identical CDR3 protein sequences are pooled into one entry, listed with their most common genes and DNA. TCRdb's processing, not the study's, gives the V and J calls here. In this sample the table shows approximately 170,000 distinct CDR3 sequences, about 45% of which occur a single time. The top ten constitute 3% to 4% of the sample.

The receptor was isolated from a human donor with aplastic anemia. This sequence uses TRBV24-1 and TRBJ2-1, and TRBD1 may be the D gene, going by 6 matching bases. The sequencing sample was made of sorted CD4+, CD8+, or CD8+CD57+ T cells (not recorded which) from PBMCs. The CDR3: CATSDFWGRNEQFF. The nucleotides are TGTGCCACCAGTGATTTTTGGGGGCGGAATGAGCAGTTCTTC.